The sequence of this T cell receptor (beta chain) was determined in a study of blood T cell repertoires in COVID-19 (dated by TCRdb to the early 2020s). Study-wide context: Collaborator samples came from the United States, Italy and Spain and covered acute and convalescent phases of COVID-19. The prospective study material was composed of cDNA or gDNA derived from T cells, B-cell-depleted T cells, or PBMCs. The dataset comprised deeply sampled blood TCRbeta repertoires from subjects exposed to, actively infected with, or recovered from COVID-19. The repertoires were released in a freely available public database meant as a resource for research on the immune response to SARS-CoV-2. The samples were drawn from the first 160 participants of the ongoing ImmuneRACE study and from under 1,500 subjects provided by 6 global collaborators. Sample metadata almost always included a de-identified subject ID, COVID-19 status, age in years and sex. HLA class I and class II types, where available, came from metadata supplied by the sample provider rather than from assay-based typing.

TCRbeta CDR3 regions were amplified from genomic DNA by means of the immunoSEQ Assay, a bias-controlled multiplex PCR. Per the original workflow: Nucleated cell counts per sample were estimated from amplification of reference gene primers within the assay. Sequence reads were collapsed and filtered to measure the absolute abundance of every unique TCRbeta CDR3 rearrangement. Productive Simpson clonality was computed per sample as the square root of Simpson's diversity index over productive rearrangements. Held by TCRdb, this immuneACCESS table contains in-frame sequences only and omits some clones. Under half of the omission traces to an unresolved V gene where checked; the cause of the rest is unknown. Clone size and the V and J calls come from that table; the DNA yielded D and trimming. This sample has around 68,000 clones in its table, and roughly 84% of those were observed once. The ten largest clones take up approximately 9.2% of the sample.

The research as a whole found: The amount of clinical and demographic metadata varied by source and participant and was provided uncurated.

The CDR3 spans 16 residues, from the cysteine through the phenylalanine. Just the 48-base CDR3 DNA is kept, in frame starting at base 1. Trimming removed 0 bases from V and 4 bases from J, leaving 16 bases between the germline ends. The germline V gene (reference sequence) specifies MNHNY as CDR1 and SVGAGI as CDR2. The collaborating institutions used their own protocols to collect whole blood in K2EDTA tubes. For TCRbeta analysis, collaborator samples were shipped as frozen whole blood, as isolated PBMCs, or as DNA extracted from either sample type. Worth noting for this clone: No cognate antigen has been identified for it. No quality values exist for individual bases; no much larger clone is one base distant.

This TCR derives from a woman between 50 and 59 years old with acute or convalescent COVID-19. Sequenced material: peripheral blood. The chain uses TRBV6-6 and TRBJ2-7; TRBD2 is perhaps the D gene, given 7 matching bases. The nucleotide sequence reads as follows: TGTGCCAGCAGTTACTCGGGGGAGGGGGGCGCGTACGAGCAGTACTTC. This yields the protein CASSYSGEGGAYEQYF.